The 5 T cell receptor beta chains in this list originate from one sample, sequenced in a study of blood T cell repertoires in COVID-19. The protocol was immunoSEQ multiplex PCR, while the TCRdb copy is restricted to in-frame clones and leaves out a portion. The sample records approximately 110,000 clones, approximately 81% being singletons. Sequenced: peripheral blood. The receptors were sampled from a man between 35 and 55 years old with acute or convalescent COVID-19.

The chain uses TRBV6-5 and TRBJ2-5, with TRBD2 as a possible D gene (5 bases). The length of the CDR3 is 13 residues. The V end lost 5 bases, the J end lost 5 bases, and 12 bases lay between the germline ends. Germline assignment: CDR1 MNHEY and CDR2 SVGAGI. The CDR3: CASSRGPWETQYF. The CDR3 DNA reads as TGTGCCAGCAGTCGGGGTCCGTGGGAGACCCAGTACTTC.

The rearrangement uses TRBV11-2 and TRBJ1-4; weak D call: TRBD1 (6 bases). V lost 3 bases to trimming and J lost 3 bases, with 8 bases between them. The CDR3 extends over 14 amino acids. CDR1 is SGHAT, CDR2 FQNNGV, per germline. CDR3 sequence (DNA): TGTGCCAGCAGCTTCTCAGGGGCTAATGAAAAACTGTTTTTT. Amino acids: CASSFSGANEKLFF.

The chain carries TRBV5-5 and TRBJ1-2, with TRBD1 matching over 12 bases. The CDR3 contains 18 residues. Germline loops: CDR1 SGHKS, CDR2 YYEKEE (reference sequence). J was trimmed by 0 bases and V by 1 base; bases with no gene match: 7. CDR3 DNA: TGTGCCAGCAGCTTGCTGGGACAGGGGGCGCGTCCTAACTATGGCTACACCTTC. It is translated as CASSLLGQGARPNYGYTF.

V and J are TRBV7-9 and TRBJ1-1; D remains unclear. V gave up 5 bases and J gave up 6 bases, with 19 bases separating them. From germline, CDR1 is SEHNR and CDR2 FQNEAQ (reference sequence). CDR3 size: 15 residues. CDR3 region: CASSTRGGSGPEAFF. The CDR3 DNA reads TGTGCCAGCAGCACTAGAGGAGGGAGTGGGCCTGAAGCTTTCTTT.

The V call is TRBV11-2, the J call TRBJ2-7; 10 nucleotides align to TRBD2. The CDR3 has 15 amino acids. Looked up from germline, CDR1 is SGHAT and CDR2 is FQNNGV. V trimming: 3 bases; J trimming: 6 bases; junction bases outside the gene matches: 8. CDR3 DNA: TGTGCCAGCAGCTTTTCTAGCGGGAGTTCCCCCGAGCAGTACTTC. Encoded protein: CASSFSSGSSPEQYF.